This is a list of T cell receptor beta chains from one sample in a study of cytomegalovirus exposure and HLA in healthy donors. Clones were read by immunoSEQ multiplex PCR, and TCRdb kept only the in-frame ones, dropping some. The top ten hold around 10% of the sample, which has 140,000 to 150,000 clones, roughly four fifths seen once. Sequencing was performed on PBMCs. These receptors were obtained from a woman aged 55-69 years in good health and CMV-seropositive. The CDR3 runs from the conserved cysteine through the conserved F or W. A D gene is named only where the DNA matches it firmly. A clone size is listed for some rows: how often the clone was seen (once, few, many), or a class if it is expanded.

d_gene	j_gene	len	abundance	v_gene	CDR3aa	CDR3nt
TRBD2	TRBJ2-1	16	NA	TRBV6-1	CASSGGLAGGMGEQFF	TGTGCCAGCAGTGGGGGACTAGCGGGAGGGATGGGTGAGCAGTTCTTC
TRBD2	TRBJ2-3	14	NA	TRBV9	CASSVASGSDTQYF	TGTGCCAGCAGCGTAGCTAGCGGGAGTGATACGCAGTATTTT
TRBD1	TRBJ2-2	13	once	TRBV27	CAIGQGSTGELFF	TGTGCCATCGGACAGGGGAGCACCGGGGAGCTGTTTTTT
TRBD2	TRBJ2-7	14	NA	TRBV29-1	CSVREGLGSYEQYF	TGCAGCGTGAGGGAGGGGTTGGGGTCTTACGAGCAGTACTTC
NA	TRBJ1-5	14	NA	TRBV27	CASRREGGSQPQHF	TGTGCCAGCAGGCGAGAAGGGGGAAGTCAGCCCCAGCATTTT
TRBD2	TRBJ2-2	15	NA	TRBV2	CASRVTGGGTGELFF	TGTGCCAGCAGAGTCACGGGAGGGGGCACCGGGGAGCTGTTTTTT
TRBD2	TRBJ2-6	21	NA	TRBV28	CASRTPVGGTAGGSGANVLTF	TGTGCCAGCAGAACCCCGGTGGGTGGTACAGCGGGGGGCTCTGGGGCCAACGTCCTGACTTTC
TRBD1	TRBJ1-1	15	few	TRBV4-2	CASSREGTANTEAFF	TGTGCCAGCAGCCGCGAAGGGACAGCGAACACTGAAGCTTTCTTT
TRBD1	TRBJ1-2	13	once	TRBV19	CASSPGQGWGYTF	TGTGCCAGTAGTCCTGGACAGGGCTGGGGCTACACCTTC
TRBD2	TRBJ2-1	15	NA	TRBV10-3	CAISDGLAGGGEQFF	TGTGCCATCAGTGATGGGCTAGCGGGGGGAGGTGAGCAGTTCTTC
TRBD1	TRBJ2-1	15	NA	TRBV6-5	CASSWGGQGDNEQFF	TGTGCCAGCAGTTGGGGTGGACAGGGAGACAATGAGCAGTTCTTC
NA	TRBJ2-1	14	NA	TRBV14	CASSPRDSYNEQFF	TGTGCCAGCAGCCCGCGGGACTCCTACAATGAGCAGTTCTTC
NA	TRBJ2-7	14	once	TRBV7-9	CASSLVGQSYEQYF	TGTGCCAGCAGCTTAGTGGGACAATCCTACGAGCAGTACTTC
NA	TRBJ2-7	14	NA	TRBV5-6	CASICEGGRDEQYF	TGTGCCAGCATCTGCGAGGGGGGGCGGGACGAGCAGTACTTC
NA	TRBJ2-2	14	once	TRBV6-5	CASSRNLNTGELFF	TGTGCCAGCAGCCGTAATCTGAACACCGGGGAGCTGTTTTTT
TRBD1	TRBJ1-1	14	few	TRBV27	CASSAGQLNTEAFF	TGTGCCAGCAGTGCGGGACAGTTGAACACTGAAGCTTTCTTT
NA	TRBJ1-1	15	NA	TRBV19	CASKGRGLLNTEAFF	TGTGCCAGCAAAGGGAGGGGCTTACTGAACACTGAAGCTTTCTTT
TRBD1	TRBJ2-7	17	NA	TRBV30	CAWSPGQGSNLIYEQYF	TGTGCCTGGAGTCCGGGACAGGGATCTAACTTAATTTACGAGCAGTACTTC
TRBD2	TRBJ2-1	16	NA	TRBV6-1	CASSEGQSGGFNEQFF	TGTGCCAGCAGTGAAGGACAGAGCGGGGGATTCAATGAGCAGTTCTTC
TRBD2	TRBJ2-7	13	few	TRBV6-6	CASKGLAPHEQYF	TGTGCCAGCAAAGGACTAGCCCCCCACGAGCAGTACTTC
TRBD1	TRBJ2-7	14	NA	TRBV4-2	CASSQGDSTYEQYF	TGTGCCAGCAGCCAGGGGGACAGCACCTACGAGCAGTACTTC
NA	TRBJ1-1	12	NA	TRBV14	CASSQPGTEAFF	TGTGCCAGCAGCCAACCCGGGACAGAAGCTTTCTTT
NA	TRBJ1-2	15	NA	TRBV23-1	CASSQSSGLHYGYTF	TGCGCCAGCAGTCAATCAAGCGGCCTCCACTATGGCTACACCTTC
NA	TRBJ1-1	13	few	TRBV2	CASRDDSHTEAFF	TGTGCCAGCAGGGATGACAGCCACACTGAAGCTTTCTTT
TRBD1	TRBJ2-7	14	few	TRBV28	CASISQGSSYEQYF	TGTGCCAGCATCTCACAGGGGAGCTCCTACGAGCAGTACTTC
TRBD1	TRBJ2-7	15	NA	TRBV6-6	CASILTGDRVYEQYF	TGTGCCAGCATTCTGACGGGGGACAGGGTCTACGAGCAGTACTTC
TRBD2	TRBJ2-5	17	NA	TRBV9	CASSPIASGSLWETQYF	TGTGCCAGCAGCCCAATCGCTAGCGGGAGTTTGTGGGAGACCCAGTACTTC
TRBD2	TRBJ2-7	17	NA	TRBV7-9	CASSLDPWGTRGYEQYF	TGTGCCAGCAGCTTAGACCCTTGGGGGACTAGAGGCTACGAGCAGTACTTC
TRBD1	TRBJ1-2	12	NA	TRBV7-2	CASSPDRHGYTF	TGTGCCAGCAGCCCGGACAGGCATGGCTACACCTTC
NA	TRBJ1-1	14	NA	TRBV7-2	CASSLGGANTEAFF	TGTGCCAGCAGCTTAGGTGGGGCGAACACTGAAGCTTTCTTT
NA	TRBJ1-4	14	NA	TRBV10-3	CAISDTAGNEKLFF	TGTGCCATCAGTGACACAGCCGGTAATGAAAAACTGTTTTTT
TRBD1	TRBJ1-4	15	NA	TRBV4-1	CASSPLGTGLEKLFF	TGCGCCAGCAGCCCACTCGGGACAGGGTTGGAAAAACTGTTTTTT
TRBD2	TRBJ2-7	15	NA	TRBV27	CASSLSSGTAYEQYF	TGTGCCAGCAGTTTATCGAGCGGGACCGCCTACGAGCAGTACTTC
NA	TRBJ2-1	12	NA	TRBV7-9	CASSLGEDEQFF	TGTGCCAGCAGCTTGGGAGAAGATGAGCAGTTCTTC
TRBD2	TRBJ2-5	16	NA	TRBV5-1	CASSGGLAGVGETQYF	TGCGCCAGCAGCGGGGGACTAGCGGGAGTGGGGGAGACCCAGTACTTC
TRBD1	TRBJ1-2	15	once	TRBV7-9	CASTLKQGANYGYTF	TGTGCCAGCACACTCAAACAGGGGGCAAACTATGGCTACACCTTC
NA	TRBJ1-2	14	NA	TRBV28	CASRRGELNYGYTF	TGTGCCAGCCGTAGGGGTGAACTTAACTATGGCTACACCTTC